This TCR beta chain comes out of a study of blood T cell repertoires in COVID-19. Study as a whole: Acute and convalescent COVID-19 specimens originated in the United States, Italy and Spain. Sources were T cells, B-cell-depleted T cells, or PBMCs; the material itself was cDNA or gDNA.

Study processing details: Amplifying reference gene primers gave estimates of nucleated cell counts. Using immunoSEQ multiplex PCR, the repertoire was profiled, and TCRdb retains in-frame clones only, with some absent. V, J and clone size were drawn from that table, and D and trimming were deduced from the DNA. The sample yields fewer than 70,000 clones, approximately 90% seen once. The CDR3 is made up of 12 amino acids. In germline, CDR1 is SGHNT, CDR2 YENEEA. V was trimmed by 3 bases and J by 7 bases, leaving 7 bases between them. The chain combines TRBV11-3 with TRBJ2-1, with D maybe TRBD2 (5 bases). The TCR comes from a woman aged 80 or over with active COVID-19. The source material was peripheral blood. The CDR3: CASSFRGNEQFF. The CDR3 DNA sequence: TGTGCCAGCAGCTTCCGGGGTAATGAGCAGTTCTTC.